A selection of T cell receptor beta chains follows, all from one sample in a study of T cells after yellow fever vaccination. TCRdb called the 5' RACE reads again in MiXCR, with one record for every CDR3 protein. The sample yields fewer than 400,000 distinct CDR3 sequences, over 5% seen once. Source: PBMCs, taken 5 days after the yellow fever booster vaccination. The receptors stem from a young man who received the YFV17D yellow fever vaccine. Each CDR3 is given with its conserved first and last residue. A D gene is named only where the DNA matches it firmly. Clone size appears in some rows only: once, few, many, or a class for an expanded clone.

J,length,size,D,V,DNA,CDR3
TRBJ1-6,17,few,-,TRBV6-5,TGTGCCAGCAGTCACCTGGGAGATGGCGGGCCTAATTCACCCCTCCACTTT,CASSHLGDGGPNSPLHF
TRBJ2-5,14,many,TRBD2,TRBV6-1,TGTGCCAGCAGTGTATCAGCGGGAGCAGAGACCCAGTACTTC,CASSVSAGAETQYF
TRBJ2-1,13,few,-,TRBV27,TGTGCCAGCAGCAAGGGACCCTACAATGAGCAGTTCTTC,CASSKGPYNEQFF
TRBJ2-5,17,-,TRBD2,TRBV27,TGTGCCAGCAGAAGACTAGCGGACTTAGAGGATGGGGAGACCCAGTACTTC,CASRRLADLEDGETQYF
TRBJ2-5,15,few,-,TRBV10-3,TGTGCCATCAGTGCCCGACTGGGAGTAGGGGAGACCCAGTACTTC,CAISARLGVGETQYF
TRBJ2-2,17,many,TRBD2,TRBV10-3,TGTGCCATCAGTGCGCGGGCGCGGGAGGGCCCCACCGGGGAGCTGTTTTTT,CAISARAREGPTGELFF
TRBJ2-3,14,few,-,TRBV20-1,TGCAGTGCCCAGGGAACAGGTGGGACAGATACGCAGTATTTT,CSAQGTGGTDTQYF
TRBJ1-6,16,-,-,TRBV20-1,TGCAGTGCAAATCACCGAGCGGCTTACGGGTATTCACCCCTCCACTTT,CSANHRAAYGYSPLHF
TRBJ2-2,18,-,TRBD2,TRBV4-3,TGCGCCAGCAGCCAAGAATCTAGCGGGAGTTCGTATACCGGGGAGCTGTTTTTT,CASSQESSGSSYTGELFF
TRBJ1-5,12,many,-,TRBV12-3/TRBV12-4,TGTGCCAGCAGCTTAGGGTTCCAGCCCCAGCATTTT,CASSLGFQPQHF
TRBJ2-3,16,-,TRBD2,TRBV20-1,TGCAGTGCTAGGGGAGCGGGAGGGCCTCGCACAGATACGCAGTATTTT,CSARGAGGPRTDTQYF
TRBJ2-7,17,few,-,TRBV28,TGTGCCAGCACGTACGAGTGGATCAGACTAGAAGAAAACGAGCAGTACTTC,CASTYEWIRLEENEQYF
TRBJ2-5,12,few,-,TRBV28,TGTGCCAGCAAAGTCAAAGGAGAGACCCAGTACTTC,CASKVKGETQYF
TRBJ2-7,12,few,-,TRBV7-2,TGTGCCAGCAGCACTATGGGGAACGAGCAGTACTTC,CASSTMGNEQYF
TRBJ2-1,17,many,TRBD2,TRBV12-3/TRBV12-4,TGTGCCAGCAGTTTAGGTCTCCTGGGGAGGGAGATGGATGAGCAGTTCTTC,CASSLGLLGREMDEQFF
TRBJ2-7,11,many,-,TRBV30,TGTGCCTGGAGGGGGTGGGCCGAGCAGTACTTC,CAWRGWAEQYF
TRBJ1-1,13,-,TRBD1,TRBV18,TGTGCCAGCTCACAACAGGGGGCCACTGAAGCTTTCTTT,CASSQQGATEAFF
TRBJ1-6,15,-,-,TRBV20-1,TGCAGTGTTACAGGGCCGGGTGGAAATAATTCACCCCTCCACTTT,CSVTGPGGNNSPLHF
TRBJ2-5,13,many,-,TRBV7-2,TGTGCCAGCAGCTCGGGGGCCCGGGAGACCCAGTACTTC,CASSSGARETQYF
TRBJ2-5,12,-,TRBD2,TRBV20-1,TGCAGTGCGTCGGGAGGTTCAGAGACCCAGTACTTC,CSASGGSETQYF
TRBJ2-1,11,-,-,TRBV20-1,TGCAGTGCACAAGGCGGGGTTGAGCAGTTCTTC,CSAQGGVEQFF
TRBJ2-4,13,many,-,TRBV20-1,TGCAGTGGGGGCCCGCCAGCCAAAAACATTCAGTACTTC,CSGGPPAKNIQYF
TRBJ2-1,13,many,-,TRBV7-9,TGTGCCAGCAGCCTGAATAACTACAATGAGCAGTTCTTC,CASSLNNYNEQFF
TRBJ2-1,13,-,-,TRBV7-3,TGTGCCAGCAGCTTCGGAGGGCTCAATGAGCAGTTCTTC,CASSFGGLNEQFF
TRBJ2-1,16,many,TRBD2,TRBV12-3/TRBV12-4,TGTGCCAGCAGTTTGGCTAGCGGGAAGTCCTACAATGAGCAGTTCTTC,CASSLASGKSYNEQFF
TRBJ2-1,14,many,TRBD2,TRBV3-1,TGTGCCAGCAGCCAAGGGCGGGAGAGGAATGAGCAGTTCTTC,CASSQGRERNEQFF
TRBJ2-2,16,-,-,TRBV9,TGTGCCAGCAGCGTATCCCCGGGACACCGCACCGGGGAGCTGTTTTTT,CASSVSPGHRTGELFF
TRBJ2-1,15,few,TRBD2,TRBV5-4,TGTGCCAGCAGCGGGTCTAGCGGGCAACTTAATGAGCAGTTCTTC,CASSGSSGQLNEQFF
TRBJ2-1,13,many,-,TRBV27,TGTGCCAGCATCGGGGATACCTACAATGAGCAGTTCTTC,CASIGDTYNEQFF
TRBJ2-7,14,many,-,TRBV5-1,TGCGCCAGCAGCCCTGCCGTAATACCCTACGAGCAGTACTTC,CASSPAVIPYEQYF
TRBJ2-5,15,-,TRBD2,TRBV7-9,TGTGCCAGCAGCCTTCCCAGCGGGGCCCGGGAGACCCAGTACTTC,CASSLPSGARETQYF
TRBJ2-3,15,few,TRBD2,TRBV7-2,TGTGCCAGCAGCGCCGGACTAGCAGTGACAGATACGCAGTATTTT,CASSAGLAVTDTQYF
TRBJ1-1,14,many,-,TRBV7-2,TGTGCCAGCAGCCCGAGTGGAATGAACACTGAAGCTTTCTTT,CASSPSGMNTEAFF
TRBJ2-3,15,few,-,TRBV4-3,TGCGCCAGCAGCCAAGAGAACCCAAGCACAGATACGCAGTATTTT,CASSQENPSTDTQYF
TRBJ2-1,11,many,-,TRBV6-2/TRBV6-3,TGTGCCAGCGCCGGCTTCAATGAGCAGTTCTTC,CASAGFNEQFF
TRBJ2-7,15,-,-,TRBV5-1,TGCGCCAGCAGCCAAACCGGGGACACCTCCTACGAGCAGTACTTC,CASSQTGDTSYEQYF
TRBJ2-5,15,many,TRBD2,TRBV7-2,TGTGCCAGCAGCTTAATGCGGGAGGGCGGGGAGACCCAGTACTTC,CASSLMREGGETQYF
TRBJ1-5,13,-,TRBD1,TRBV20-1,TGCAGTGCTACCGACAGGGCGGACCAGCCCCAGCATTTT,CSATDRADQPQHF
TRBJ1-2,15,many,TRBD1,TRBV20-1,TGCAGTGCTAGTCGGAGGGGGCTAGCTAACTATGGCTACACCTTC,CSASRRGLANYGYTF
TRBJ1-1,12,few,-,TRBV28,TGTGCCGGACGGGGTGGGAACACTGAAGCTTTCTTT,CAGRGGNTEAFF
TRBJ2-7,17,many,TRBD1,TRBV14,TGTGCCAGCAGCCAAATTAGGGGACAGGAACGACTCTACGAGCAGTACTTC,CASSQIRGQERLYEQYF
TRBJ2-2,13,many,-,TRBV5-1,TGCGCCAGCAGCTTGGGGGACACCGGGGAGCTGTTTTTT,CASSLGDTGELFF
TRBJ2-3,15,many,-,TRBV12-3/TRBV12-4,TGTGCCAGCAGAATAAGGAAGGAAGGGACAAAAACGCAGTATTTT,CASRIRKEGTKTQYF
TRBJ2-7,15,many,TRBD2,TRBV28,TGTGCCAGCAGCTCCCCGGCTAGCGGAACCTACGAGCAGTACTTC,CASSSPASGTYEQYF
TRBJ2-1,15,many,TRBD2,TRBV12-3/TRBV12-4,TGTGCCAGCAGTTTCTCGGCGGGAGGTGGGAATGAGCAGTTCTTC,CASSFSAGGGNEQFF
TRBJ2-2,16,few,-,TRBV18,TGTGCCAGCTCACCACGCGCAGGACGTGGCACCGGGGAGCTGTTTTTT,CASSPRAGRGTGELFF
TRBJ2-1,15,-,-,TRBV5-4,TGTGCCAGCAGCGAGACACCCAGCTCCTACAATGAGCAGTTCTTC,CASSETPSSYNEQFF
TRBJ2-3,15,many,-,TRBV4-3,TGCGCCAGCAGCCAAGGCAGGATAACCACAGATACGCAGTATTTT,CASSQGRITTDTQYF
TRBJ1-5,16,few,TRBD1,TRBV23-1,TGCGCCAGCAGTCAATCGTGGGACAGGGACAATCAGCCCCAGCATTTT,CASSQSWDRDNQPQHF
TRBJ2-5,16,many,-,TRBV9,TGTGCCAGCAGCCTAGAGGCAGTACCCACTGAGGGGACCCAGTACTTC,CASSLEAVPTEGTQYF
TRBJ1-5,14,many,-,TRBV6-2/TRBV6-3,TGTGCCAGCAGCCCGTGGGGCAGCAATCAGCCCCAGCATTTT,CASSPWGSNQPQHF
TRBJ2-5,12,-,-,TRBV30,TGTGCCTGGGGTAGGACAGAAGAGACCCAGTACTTC,CAWGRTEETQYF